This paragraph covers one TCR beta chain sequence. What it recognizes is unknown. Using immunoSEQ multiplex PCR, the repertoire was profiled, and TCRdb retains in-frame clones only, with some absent. The repertoire holds fewer than 400,000 clones, with about 74% as singletons. These data originate in a study of shared clonotypes between healthy human individuals. As for the study in general: Contributing individuals were a couple of females and a few males aged 18 to 49.

Whole-study results and caveats: Non-shared clonotypes displayed generation probabilities falling below those of clonotypes present in all four donors.

Germline CDR1 ENHRY, CDR2 SYGVKD. The CDR3 contains 13 residues. V was cut by 4 bases and J by 2 bases, with 7 bases left in between. This chain joins TRBV10-3 and TRBJ2-3, with D perhaps given as TRBD1 or TRBD2 (5 bases each). The sample was memory CD4+ T cells sorted from blood. Subset specified: CD45RA-negative fraction. The receptor was isolated from a man aged 25-45 years in good health. This chain's CDR3 is CAISGGNTDTQYF. The DNA of the CDR3 is TGTGCCATCAGTGGGGGGAACACAGATACGCAGTATTTT.